The source of this TCR beta chain is a study of molecular identifiers for immune sequencing clone quantification. In regard to this clonotype: Since no conserved phenylalanine or tryptophan closes the CDR3, a read error is the likely cause.

The CDR3 runs 14 residues. In germline, CDR1 is DFQATT, CDR2 SNEGSKA (reference sequence). Methods described previously were used for bulk TCR libraries, and listed TCR primers were applied. MiXCR was run by TCRdb on the PCR reads, yielding one entry per CDR3 protein. The profile shows tens of thousands of distinct CDR3 sequences, under 20% of them singletons. The clonotype originates from a human donor in good health. Some libraries in this study had Jurkat cell RNA spiked in. The sequencing sample was made of naive CD8+ T cells from blood, with Jurkat cell RNA spiked in. This sample's subset: FACS-sorted CD8+CD4-CCR7+CD45RA+ naive T cells. This chain uses TRBV20-1 with TRBJ1-2; D ambiguous. The CDR3 nucleotides are TGCAGTGCTAGTGTGAGGGAAACTAACCATGGCTACACCTCC. It translates to CSASVRETNHGYTS.